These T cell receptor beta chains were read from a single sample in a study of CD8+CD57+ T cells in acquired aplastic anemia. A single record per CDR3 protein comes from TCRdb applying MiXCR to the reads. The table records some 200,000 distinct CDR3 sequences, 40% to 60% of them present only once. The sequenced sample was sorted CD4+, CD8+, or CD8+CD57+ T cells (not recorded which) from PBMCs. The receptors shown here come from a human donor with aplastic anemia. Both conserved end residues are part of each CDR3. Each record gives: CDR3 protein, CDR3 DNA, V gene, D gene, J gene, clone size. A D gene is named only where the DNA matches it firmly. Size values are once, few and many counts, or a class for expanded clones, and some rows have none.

CDR3 protein: CASSPGSNNSPLHF; CDR3 DNA: TGTGCCAGCAGCCCCGGGTCAAATAATTCACCCCTCCACTTT; V gene: TRBV12-3/TRBV12-4; D gene: .; J gene: TRBJ1-6; clone size: many
CDR3 protein: CASSNQGAYEQYF; CDR3 DNA: TGTGCCAGTAGTAACCAGGGGGCCTACGAGCAGTACTTC; V gene: TRBV19; D gene: TRBD1; J gene: TRBJ2-7; clone size: many
CDR3 protein: CSAREGSYGYTF; CDR3 DNA: TGCAGTGCTAGAGAAGGTTCCTATGGCTACACCTTC; V gene: TRBV20-1; D gene: .; J gene: TRBJ1-2; clone size: many
CDR3 protein: CASSLQGGNSPLHF; CDR3 DNA: TGTGCCAGCAGCTTACAGGGCGGCAATTCACCCCTCCACTTT; V gene: TRBV7-3; D gene: .; J gene: TRBJ1-6; clone size: many
CDR3 protein: CSGGQGRVTGELFF; CDR3 DNA: TGCAGCGGGGGACAGGGTCGTGTCACCGGGGAGCTGTTTTTT; V gene: TRBV29-1; D gene: TRBD1; J gene: TRBJ2-2; clone size: .
CDR3 protein: CASSEGTGLRTDTQYF; CDR3 DNA: TGTGCCAGCAGTGAGGGGACAGGCCTTCGCACAGATACGCAGTATTTT; V gene: TRBV25-1; D gene: TRBD1; J gene: TRBJ2-3; clone size: .
CDR3 protein: CASSLDDARNQPQHF; CDR3 DNA: TGTGCCAGCAGCTTAGATGACGCGAGGAATCAGCCCCAGCATTTT; V gene: TRBV7-2; D gene: .; J gene: TRBJ1-5; clone size: .
CDR3 protein: CATSGAGDQPQHF; CDR3 DNA: TGTGCCACCAGTGGGGCAGGAGATCAGCCCCAGCATTTT; V gene: TRBV24-1; D gene: .; J gene: TRBJ1-5; clone size: .
CDR3 protein: CATSDFWDSRGTDTQYF; CDR3 DNA: TGTGCCACCAGTGATTTTTGGGATTCACGTGGCACAGATACGCAGTATTTT; V gene: TRBV24-1; D gene: .; J gene: TRBJ2-3; clone size: .
CDR3 protein: CATSRDRVVGYTF; CDR3 DNA: TGTGCCACCAGCAGGGACAGGGTGGTGGGCTACACCTTC; V gene: TRBV15; D gene: TRBD1; J gene: TRBJ1-2; clone size: few
CDR3 protein: CASSQEDQGTATYEQYF; CDR3 DNA: TGTGCCAGCAGCCAAGAAGACCAGGGGACAGCGACCTACGAGCAGTACTTC; V gene: TRBV14; D gene: TRBD1; J gene: TRBJ2-7; clone size: many
CDR3 protein: CASSEALERTNEQFF; CDR3 DNA: TGTGCCAGCAGTGAAGCGCTCGAACGAACTAATGAGCAGTTCTTC; V gene: TRBV6-1; D gene: .; J gene: TRBJ2-1; clone size: many
CDR3 protein: CSAGTSGAADTQYF; CDR3 DNA: TGCAGTGCGGGAACTAGCGGGGCCGCAGATACGCAGTATTTT; V gene: TRBV20-1; D gene: TRBD2; J gene: TRBJ2-3; clone size: many
CDR3 protein: CASSQRASGGTGANVLTF; CDR3 DNA: TGTGCCAGCAGCCAAAGGGCTAGCGGGGGTACTGGGGCCAACGTCCTGACTTTC; V gene: TRBV14; D gene: TRBD2; J gene: TRBJ2-6; clone size: many
CDR3 protein: CASKGGGRQGNEQYF; CDR3 DNA: TGTGCCAGCAAGGGGGGGGGAAGACAGGGAAACGAGCAGTACTTC; V gene: TRBV6-1; D gene: .; J gene: TRBJ2-7; clone size: .
CDR3 protein: CSAGTSRADTQYF; CDR3 DNA: TGCAGTGCCGGAACCTCACGGGCAGATACGCAGTATTTT; V gene: TRBV20-1; D gene: .; J gene: TRBJ2-3; clone size: .
CDR3 protein: CASSVTSEQETQYF; CDR3 DNA: TGTGCCAGCAGTGTAACTAGCGAACAAGAGACCCAGTACTTC; V gene: TRBV6-1; D gene: TRBD2; J gene: TRBJ2-5; clone size: .
CDR3 protein: CASSARGYPYEQYF; CDR3 DNA: TGTGCCAGCAGTGCTAGAGGGTACCCCTACGAGCAGTACTTC; V gene: TRBV9; D gene: .; J gene: TRBJ2-7; clone size: many
CDR3 protein: CASSESGGAGNEQFF; CDR3 DNA: TGTGCCAGCAGCGAGAGCGGGGGGGCCGGGAATGAGCAGTTCTTC; V gene: TRBV7-2; D gene: TRBD2; J gene: TRBJ2-1; clone size: many
CDR3 protein: CASTVPRRGHVPNNSGNTIYF; CDR3 DNA: TGTGCCAGCACCGTCCCCCGCAGGGGACACGTTCCAAATAACTCTGGAAACACCATATATTTT; V gene: TRBV2; D gene: .; J gene: TRBJ1-3; clone size: .
CDR3 protein: CASSRNGPSNTEAFF; CDR3 DNA: TGTGCCAGCAGTCGAAACGGACCTAGTAACACTGAAGCTTTCTTT; V gene: TRBV25-1; D gene: .; J gene: TRBJ1-1; clone size: .
CDR3 protein: CASSGGGARETQYF; CDR3 DNA: TGTGCCAGCAGTGGCGGGGGGGCGCGAGAGACCCAGTACTTC; V gene: TRBV28; D gene: TRBD2; J gene: TRBJ2-5; clone size: many
CDR3 protein: CATSDWDRTYGYTF; CDR3 DNA: TGTGCCACCAGTGACTGGGACAGGACATATGGCTACACCTTC; V gene: TRBV24-1; D gene: TRBD1; J gene: TRBJ1-2; clone size: few
CDR3 protein: CASSPGGLAGLSYEQYF; CDR3 DNA: TGTGCCAGCAGCCCGGGGGGACTAGCGGGGTTGTCCTACGAGCAGTACTTC; V gene: TRBV11-1; D gene: TRBD2; J gene: TRBJ2-7; clone size: few
CDR3 protein: CASSLPGWGATLDEQYF; CDR3 DNA: TGTGCCAGCAGCTTACCGGGATGGGGGGCGACCTTGGACGAGCAGTACTTC; V gene: TRBV7-8; D gene: .; J gene: TRBJ2-7; clone size: .
CDR3 protein: CASSWDRGHSGELQYF; CDR3 DNA: TGTGCCAGCAGTTGGGACAGGGGCCATAGCGGGGAGCTGCAGTACTTC; V gene: TRBV12-3/TRBV12-4; D gene: TRBD1; J gene: TRBJ2-5; clone size: .
CDR3 protein: CATSRGVGRNEQYF; CDR3 DNA: TGTGCCACCAGCAGGGGAGTCGGGAGGAACGAGCAGTACTTC; V gene: TRBV15; D gene: TRBD2; J gene: TRBJ2-7; clone size: .
CDR3 protein: CSARGRGDGYTF; CDR3 DNA: TGCAGTGCTAGAGGGCGGGGTGATGGCTACACCTTC; V gene: TRBV20-1; D gene: .; J gene: TRBJ1-2; clone size: .
CDR3 protein: CSVGQGFYEQYF; CDR3 DNA: TGCAGCGTCGGACAGGGGTTCTACGAGCAGTACTTC; V gene: TRBV29-1; D gene: TRBD1; J gene: TRBJ2-7; clone size: .
CDR3 protein: CASSPDRVTTEAFF; CDR3 DNA: TGTGCCAGCAGCCCCGACAGGGTAACCACTGAAGCTTTCTTT; V gene: TRBV7-3; D gene: TRBD1; J gene: TRBJ1-1; clone size: many
CDR3 protein: CASSYPRHPWAYEQYF; CDR3 DNA: TGTGCCAGCAGCTACCCGAGACACCCTTGGGCCTACGAGCAGTACTTC; V gene: TRBV5-8; D gene: .; J gene: TRBJ2-7; clone size: many
CDR3 protein: CASSVLQETQYF; CDR3 DNA: TGTGCCAGCAGTGTACTCCAAGAGACCCAGTACTTC; V gene: TRBV2; D gene: .; J gene: TRBJ2-5; clone size: .
CDR3 protein: CASSLPGTGGIYNQPQHF; CDR3 DNA: TGTGCCAGCAGCCTCCCCGGGACAGGCGGGATTTACAATCAGCCCCAGCATTTT; V gene: TRBV7-9; D gene: TRBD1; J gene: TRBJ1-5; clone size: .
CDR3 protein: CATSRDPKWNSPLHF; CDR3 DNA: TGTGCCACCAGCAGAGATCCCAAGTGGAATTCACCCCTCCACTTT; V gene: TRBV15; D gene: .; J gene: TRBJ1-6; clone size: many
CDR3 protein: CSASLRGGNEQFF; CDR3 DNA: TGCAGTGCATCGCTGCGCGGGGGGAATGAGCAGTTCTTC; V gene: TRBV20-1; D gene: TRBD2; J gene: TRBJ2-1; clone size: .
CDR3 protein: CATSTGQGVHYEQYF; CDR3 DNA: TGTGCCACCAGCACTGGACAGGGGGTCCACTACGAGCAGTACTTC; V gene: TRBV15; D gene: TRBD1; J gene: TRBJ2-7; clone size: few
CDR3 protein: CASSELGDKQFF; CDR3 DNA: TGCGCCAGCAGTGAACTAGGGGACAAGCAGTTCTTC; V gene: TRBV10-1; D gene: .; J gene: TRBJ2-1; clone size: many
CDR3 protein: CASTLRTNDEKLFF; CDR3 DNA: TGTGCCAGCACTTTGCGGACAAACGATGAAAAACTGTTTTTT; V gene: TRBV2; D gene: .; J gene: TRBJ1-4; clone size: many
CDR3 protein: CASEGSEQYF; CDR3 DNA: TGTGCCAGCGAGGGAAGCGAGCAGTACTTC; V gene: TRBV6-2/TRBV6-3; D gene: .; J gene: TRBJ2-7; clone size: few
CDR3 protein: CASSLEGGAGGADTQYF; CDR3 DNA: TGTGCCAGCAGCTTGGAAGGGGGGGCCGGAGGCGCAGATACGCAGTATTTT; V gene: TRBV5-5; D gene: .; J gene: TRBJ2-3; clone size: .
CDR3 protein: CASSIRTGWNTEAFF; CDR3 DNA: TGTGCCAGCAGTATTCGGACAGGCTGGAACACTGAAGCTTTCTTT; V gene: TRBV6-6; D gene: TRBD1; J gene: TRBJ1-1; clone size: once
CDR3 protein: CAISEARGGNTGELFF; CDR3 DNA: TGTGCCATCAGTGAGGCTCGGGGGGGGAACACCGGGGAGCTGTTTTTT; V gene: TRBV10-3; D gene: TRBD2; J gene: TRBJ2-2; clone size: .
CDR3 protein: CASSQGAGEQFF; CDR3 DNA: TGTGCCAGCAGCCAGGGGGCTGGTGAGCAGTTCTTC; V gene: TRBV14; D gene: .; J gene: TRBJ2-1; clone size: .
CDR3 protein: CASSLAGTEDYEQYF; CDR3 DNA: TGCGCCAGCAGCTTGGCCGGGACAGAGGACTACGAGCAGTACTTC; V gene: TRBV5-1; D gene: TRBD1; J gene: TRBJ2-7; clone size: many
CDR3 protein: CASSPDLFYEQYF; CDR3 DNA: TGTGCCAGCTCACCAGACTTGTTCTACGAGCAGTACTTC; V gene: TRBV18; D gene: .; J gene: TRBJ2-7; clone size: .
CDR3 protein: CARRTDLNQPQHF; CDR3 DNA: TGTGCCAGGAGGACAGACCTCAATCAGCCCCAGCATTTT; V gene: TRBV24-1; D gene: .; J gene: TRBJ1-5; clone size: .
CDR3 protein: CASSEAGEQGLHGYTF; CDR3 DNA: TGTGCCAGCAGTGAAGCTGGGGAACAGGGACTTCATGGCTACACCTTC; V gene: TRBV2; D gene: .; J gene: TRBJ1-2; clone size: .
CDR3 protein: CASSISEVGNQPQHF; CDR3 DNA: TGTGCCAGCAGCATCAGTGAGGTCGGCAATCAGCCCCAGCATTTT; V gene: TRBV2; D gene: .; J gene: TRBJ1-5; clone size: many